These 26 T cell receptor beta chains came from one sample sequenced in a study of blood T cell repertoires in COVID-19. Some clones are missing from TCRdb's copy, which holds only in-frame ones; the method was immunoSEQ multiplex PCR. The sample holds roughly 150,000 clones, nearly 85% seen once. Source material: peripheral blood. Every receptor here comes from a human donor in a cohort sampled during active COVID-19.

The CDR3 spells CASSIVGDSYNEQFF. Here the CDR3 DNA reads TGTGCCAGTAGTATAGTAGGGGACTCCTACAATGAGCAGTTCTTC. The chain links TRBV19 to TRBJ2-1; tentatively, D is TRBD1 (5 bases). The length of the CDR3 is 15 residues. V dropped 1 base and J dropped 0 bases, with 7 bases sitting between them. Germline CDR1 is LNHDA and CDR2 is SQIVND (reference sequence).

This clone has only a few counts. The V and J genes are TRBV19 and TRBJ2-2; 9 bases map to TRBD2. The CDR3 consists of 15 residues. Germline CDR1 LNHDA, CDR2 SQIVND (reference sequence). Trimming at V came to 10 bases and at J to 6 bases, leaving 12 bases not matched to a gene. CDR3 region: CATQLGLAPSGELFF. The CDR3 region has the DNA TGTGCCACCCAACTGGGACTAGCTCCCTCCGGGGAGCTGTTTTTT.

The V call is TRBV5-4, the J call TRBJ1-2; 8 bases map to TRBD1. The germline V gene has CDR1 SGHNT and CDR2 YYREEE (reference sequence). Trimming removed 5 bases from V and 4 bases from J; junction bases left unmatched: 10. The CDR3 runs to 15 residues. The CDR3 spells CASRSDRDSSYGYTF. As DNA, the CDR3 is TGTGCCAGCAGATCGGACAGGGACTCCTCCTATGGCTACACCTTC. The whole variable domain, remainder taken from reference TRBV5-4 and TRBJ1-2, is ETGVTQSPTHLIKTRGQQVTLRCSSQSGHNTVSWYQQALGQGPQFIFQYYREEENGRGNFPPRFSGLQFPNYSSELNVNALELDDSALYLCASRSDRDSSYGYTFGSGTRLTVV.

V and J are TRBV12-3 or TRBV12-4 and TRBJ1-1, with D maybe TRBD1 (5 bases). This CDR3 is built from 13 residues. V lost 5 bases and J 5 bases, leaving 12 bases between the germline ends. DNA of the CDR3: TGTGCCAGCAGTCGTGGGGGAGGAACTGAAGCTTTCTTT. Encoded protein: CASSRGGGTEAFF.

The CDR3 DNA reads TGTGCCAGCAGAGGGGGGGCGAATGGCTACACCTTC. Protein product: CASRGGANGYTF. The chain has TRBV6-5 and TRBJ1-2; tentatively, D is TRBD1 (6 bases). CDR1 is MNHEY and CDR2 is SVGAGI in the germline V gene. Trimming left V 6 bases short and J 6 bases short, with 11 bases between. The CDR3 is 12 amino acids.

The chain uses TRBV3-1 (or the pseudogene TRBV3-2) and TRBJ1-1; D not certain. The V gene lost 0 bases and the J gene lost 8 bases, with 13 bases spanning the gap. The CDR3 consists of 14 residues. Germline V gene lookup returns CDR1 LGHDT and CDR2 YNNKEL (reference sequence). Here the CDR3 reads CASSQDLGRQEAFF. CDR3 bases: TGTGCCAGCAGCCAAGATCTTGGCCGACAAGAAGCTTTCTTT.

The chain links TRBV19 to TRBJ2-7; 7 positions agree with TRBD1. CDR3 length: 14 amino acids. Germline V gene data show CDR1 as LNHDA and CDR2 as SQIVND (reference sequence). Trimming removed 7 bases from V and 2 bases from J; junction bases left unmatched: 8. In DNA, the CDR3 is TGTGCCAGTATCCGGGACAGTCAACCCTACGAGCAGTACGTC. Translation gives CASIRDSQPYEQYV.

The chain couples TRBV6-1 to TRBJ2-7; 9 bases match TRBD2. V was pared by 1 base and J by 3 bases, with 4 bases of the junction left unmatched. Looked up from germline, CDR1 is MNHNS and CDR2 is SASEGT. The CDR3 loop spans 15 amino acids. Here the CDR3 reads CASSEVSGSVYEQYV. CDR3 nucleotide sequence: TGTGCCAGCAGTGAAGTTAGCGGGAGCGTCTACGAGCAGTACGTC.

This clone was observed once. V and J are TRBV28 and TRBJ2-4; D is unresolved. The germline V gene encodes CDR1 MDHEN and CDR2 SYDVKM. The CDR3 runs 15 residues. The V end was cut by 5 bases, the J end by 0 bases, with 11 bases between. The CDR3 DNA reads TGTGCCAGCAGTACCCCTGAGCTAGCCAAAAACATTCAGTACTTC. Encoded protein: CASSTPELAKNIQYF.

This rearrangement joins TRBV7-2 to TRBJ2-2; a weak D match, TRBD2 (6 bases). CDR1 and CDR2 from the germline V gene are SGHTA and FQGNSA. The CDR3 runs to 15 residues. Trimming shortened V by 6 bases and J by 6 bases, and 17 bases separated the two germline ends. Here the CDR3 DNA reads TGTGCCAGCAGGTCCCCGGGGGTGGTCGCCGGGGAGCTGTTTTTT. It yields the protein CASRSPGVVAGELFF. The entire variable domain, with the rest obtained from reference TRBV7-2 and TRBJ2-2, is as follows: GAGVSQSPSNKVTEKGKDVELRCDPISGHTALYWYRQSLGQGLEFLIYFQGNSAPDKSGLPSDRFSAERTGGSVSTLTIQRTQQEDSAVYLCASRSPGVVAGELFFGEGSRLTVL.

This rearrangement joins TRBV11-3 to TRBJ2-1, with 10 bases that match TRBD1. Germline V gene lookup returns CDR1 SGHNT and CDR2 YENEEA. Trimming at V came to 4 bases and at J to 11 bases, leaving 11 bases not matched to a gene. CDR3 length: 15 amino acids. The CDR3 coding sequence is TGTGCCAGCAGCTCCGGGCCGGGACAGGGGTTGAAGCAGTTCTTC. Its protein is CASSSGPGQGLKQFF. The entire variable domain, with the rest obtained from reference TRBV11-3 and TRBJ2-1, is as follows: EAGVVQSPRYKIIEKKQPVAFWCNPISGHNTLYWYLQNLGQGPELLIRYENEEAVDDSQLPKDRFSAERLKGVDSTLKIQPAELGDSAVYLCASSSGPGQGLKQFFGPGTRLTVL.

This clone was detected only a few times. V and J are TRBV7-2 and TRBJ1-4, with 8 bases that match TRBD1. Germline values: CDR1 SGHTA, CDR2 FQGNSA. The CDR3 consists of 15 residues. The V and J ends lost 6 bases and 11 bases, in that order; junction bases with no gene match: 14. The CDR3 sequence: CASSFFRDRPSKLFF. The DNA of the CDR3 is TGTGCCAGCAGTTTCTTCCGGGACAGGCCGAGTAAACTGTTTTTT. The variable domain in full, completed from reference TRBV7-2 and TRBJ1-4, reads GAGVSQSPSNKVTEKGKDVELRCDPISGHTALYWYRQSLGQGLEFLIYFQGNSAPDKSGLPSDRFSAERTGGSVSTLTIQRTQQEDSAVYLCASSFFRDRPSKLFFGSGTQLSVL.

This clone was observed a single time. The chain uses TRBV5-1 and TRBJ2-1, with D perhaps matching TRBD1 (6 bases). Trimming stripped 1 base from V and 8 bases from J, with 10 bases between. The germline CDR1 and CDR2 sequences are SGHRS and YFSETQ. The CDR3 has 13 amino acids. For the CDR3, the DNA is TGCGCCAGCAGCTTGCAGGGGTTGGATGAGCAGTTCTTC. This encodes CASSLQGLDEQFF. Full variable domain (missing parts from reference TRBV5-1 and TRBJ2-1): KAGVTQTPRYLIKTRGQQVTLSCSPISGHRSVSWYQQTPGQGLQFLFEYFSETQRNKGNFPGRFSGRQFSNSRSEMNVSTLELGDSALYLCASSLQGLDEQFFGPGTRLTVL.

V usage is TRBV5-1 and J usage is TRBJ1-6; the match to TRBD1 covers 8 bases. V shed 6 bases, J shed 10 bases, and the junction held 9 bases outside the gene matches. The CDR3 extends over 14 amino acids. Germline loops: CDR1 SGHRS, CDR2 YFSETQ. The CDR3 DNA is TGCGCCAGCACGCGGACAGGGATCGAGTCACCCCTCCACTTT. This encodes CASTRTGIESPLHF.

V is TRBV10-3 and J is TRBJ2-7, with 13 nucleotides matching TRBD2. The CDR3 is 15 residues long. With 10 bases clipped from V and 3 bases from J, the junction kept 9 bases outside the gene matches. Germline V CDR1 and CDR2: ENHRY, SYGVKD. CDR3: CATAGTSGAGYEQYV. The DNA of the CDR3 is TGTGCCACCGCCGGGACTAGCGGGGCCGGCTACGAGCAGTACGTC.

The chain combines TRBV11-3 with TRBJ2-7; D might be TRBD2 (6 bases). The CDR3 is 13 residues long. Germline V gene data show CDR1 as SGHNT and CDR2 as YENEEA. The ends were cut back, 5 bases at V and 6 bases at J, with 14 bases in the middle. As DNA, the CDR3 is TGTGCCAGCAGCCAAAAGACTAGTACCGAGCAGTACGTC. The encoded protein is CASSQKTSTEQYV.

V usage is TRBV5-1 and J usage is TRBJ2-1, with TRBD1 matching 8 bases. The CDR3 length is 17 residues. The junction had 12 bases not matched to a gene; V was cut back by 2 bases and J by 5 bases. Germline lookup yields CDR1 SGHRS and CDR2 YFSETQ. The CDR3 is CASSFKTGAILHNEQFF. CDR3 sequence (DNA): TGCGCCAGCAGCTTTAAGACAGGGGCTATACTCCACAATGAGCAGTTCTTC. The variable domain in full, completed from reference TRBV5-1 and TRBJ2-1, reads KAGVTQTPRYLIKTRGQQVTLSCSPISGHRSVSWYQQTPGQGLQFLFEYFSETQRNKGNFPGRFSGRQFSNSRSEMNVSTLELGDSALYLCASSFKTGAILHNEQFFGPGTRLTVL.

DNA of the CDR3: TGCAGCGGCCGGACAGGGGAAGCGCACGATGGCTACACCTTC. Its translation is CSGRTGEAHDGYTF. The chain carries TRBV29-1 and TRBJ1-2; 9 nucleotides line up with TRBD1. CDR1 is SQVTM, CDR2 ANQGSEA, per germline. V was pared by 7 bases and J by 6 bases, with 12 bases of the junction left unmatched. The length of the CDR3 is 14 residues.

The chain uses TRBV10-3 and TRBJ1-1; D unresolved. This CDR3 contains 13 residues. The germline V and J ends were trimmed by 7 bases and 4 bases, with 13 bases remaining between them. Looked up from germline, CDR1 is ENHRY and CDR2 is SYGVKD. CDR3 amino acids: CAITDRGSTEAFF. The CDR3 region has the DNA TGTGCCATCACTGATCGAGGGTCCACTGAAGCTTTCTTT.

The chain carries TRBV7-6 and TRBJ2-3; 12 bases are shared with TRBD2. The V segment lost 5 bases and the J segment 5 bases; nucleotides outside the gene matches: 8. The CDR3 spans 16 residues. CDR1 is SGHVS, CDR2 FNYEAQ, per germline. CDR3 sequence (DNA): TGTGCCAGCAGCACCCCTAGCGGGAGGGCCGAAGATACGCAGTATTTT. It codes for CASSTPSGRAEDTQYF.

The rearrangement joins TRBV6-2 or TRBV6-3 to TRBJ2-7; 7 bases are shared with TRBD1. From germline, CDR1 is MNHEY and CDR2 SVGEGT. After removal of 2 bases from V and 3 bases from J, the junction contained 4 bases not matched to a gene. The CDR3 consists of 14 residues. The CDR3 is CASSYPHRGYEQYV. The CDR3 DNA is TGTGCCAGCAGTTACCCGCACAGGGGCTACGAGCAGTACGTC.

The CDR3 DNA is TGTGCCAGCAGCGGGACAGGGGTGGGCTATGGCTACACCTTC. The encoded protein is CASSGTGVGYGYTF. The rearrangement links TRBV5-4 to TRBJ1-2; 10 bases are a match to TRBD1. With 4 bases clipped from V and 4 bases from J, the junction kept 4 bases outside the gene matches. Germline assignment: CDR1 SGHNT and CDR2 YYREEE (reference sequence). This CDR3 contains 14 residues.

The V and J genes are TRBV4-1 and TRBJ1-4; 7 bases fit TRBD1. This CDR3 has 15 residues. The V gene end was trimmed by 3 bases and the J gene end by 8 bases; junction bases not matched to a gene: 9. Germline CDR1 MGHRA, CDR2 YSYEKL. CDR3 coding DNA: TGCGCCAGCAGCCAGGCGACAGGGCCGATCGAAAAACTGTTTTTT. Protein: CASSQATGPIEKLFF.

This chain joins TRBV5-4 and TRBJ1-1; 7 bases match TRBD1. CDR1 is SGHNT, CDR2 YYREEE, per germline (reference sequence). Germline trimming cut 4 bases from V and 8 bases from J; bases unmatched to any gene: 14. This CDR3 is built from 15 residues. This chain's CDR3 is CASSLGQVPNREAFF. The CDR3 DNA is TGTGCCAGCAGCCTTGGACAGGTCCCTAACAGGGAAGCTTTCTTT.

The chain has TRBV11-3 and TRBJ2-1; 8 nucleotides align to TRBD1. With V trimmed by 4 bases and J by 6 bases, 5 bases remained unmatched. Looked up from germline, CDR1 is SGHNT and CDR2 is YENEEA. The CDR3 is made up of 14 amino acids. The CDR3: CASSSWDRSNEQFF. In DNA form, the CDR3 reads TGTGCCAGCAGCTCCTGGGACAGGTCCAATGAGCAGTTCTTC.

The V gene is TRBV4-3, the J gene TRBJ2-5, with TRBD2 identical over 10 bases. The CDR3 loop spans 17 amino acids. CDR1 is LGHNA, CDR2 YSLEER, per germline. After removal of 2 bases from V and 4 bases from J, the junction contained 10 bases not matched to a gene. CDR3 nucleotide sequence: TGCGCCAGCAGCCAAAGAATAGCGGGAGGAATCGGAGAGACCCAGTACTTC. Translation gives CASSQRIAGGIGETQYF.